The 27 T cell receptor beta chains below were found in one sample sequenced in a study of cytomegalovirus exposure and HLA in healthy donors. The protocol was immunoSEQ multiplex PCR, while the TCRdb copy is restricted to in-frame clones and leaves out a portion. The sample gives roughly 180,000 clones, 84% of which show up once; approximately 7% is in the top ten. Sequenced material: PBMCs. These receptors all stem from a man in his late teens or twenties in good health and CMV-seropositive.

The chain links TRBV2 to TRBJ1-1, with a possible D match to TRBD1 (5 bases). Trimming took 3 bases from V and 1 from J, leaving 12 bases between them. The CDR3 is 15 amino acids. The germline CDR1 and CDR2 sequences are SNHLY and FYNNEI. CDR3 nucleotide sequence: TGTGCCAGCAGTGAGCGGGGCGGGAAGAACACTGAAGCTTTCTTT. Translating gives CASSERGGKNTEAFF. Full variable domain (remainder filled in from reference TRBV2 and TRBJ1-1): EPEVTQTPSHQVTQMGQEVILRCVPISNHLYFYWYRQILGQKVEFLVSFYNNEISEKSEIFDDQFSVERPDGSNFTLKIRSTKLEDSAMYFCASSERGGKNTEAFFGQGTRLTVV.

The CDR3: CASSEFGEGSPHRRYEQYF. The DNA of the CDR3 is TGTGCCAGCAGTGAATTTGGCGAGGGTAGTCCCCACCGCCGCTACGAGCAGTACTTC. The rearrangement links TRBV6-1 to TRBJ2-7, with D maybe TRBD2 (5 bases). The ends were cut back, 2 bases at V and 3 bases at J, with 26 bases in the middle. The CDR3 has 19 amino acids. The germline V gene has CDR1 MNHNS and CDR2 SASEGT.

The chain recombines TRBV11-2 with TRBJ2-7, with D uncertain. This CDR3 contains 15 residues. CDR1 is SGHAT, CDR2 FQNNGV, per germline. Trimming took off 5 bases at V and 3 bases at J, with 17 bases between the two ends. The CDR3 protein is CASSRSSESLYEQYF. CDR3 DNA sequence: TGTGCCAGCAGCCGTTCCAGCGAGAGTCTCTACGAGCAGTACTTC.

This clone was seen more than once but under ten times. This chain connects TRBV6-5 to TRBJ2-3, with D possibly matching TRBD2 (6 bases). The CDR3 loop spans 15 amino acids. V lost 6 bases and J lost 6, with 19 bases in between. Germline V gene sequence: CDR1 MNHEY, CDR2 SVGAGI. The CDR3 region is CASSPIGGGRDTQYF. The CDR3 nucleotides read TGTGCCAGCAGCCCCATTGGGGGAGGAAGGGATACGCAGTATTTT.

Here the CDR3 DNA reads TGCGCCAGCAGCTCGAGTCTCTCATACGAGCAGTACTTC. This sequence encodes CASSSSLSYEQYF. V is TRBV5-1 and J is TRBJ2-7; D not resolved. The CDR3 consists of 13 residues. CDR1 SGHRS and CDR2 YFSETQ come from the germline V gene. V was shortened by 3 bases and J by 4 bases, with 11 bases between the two germline ends.

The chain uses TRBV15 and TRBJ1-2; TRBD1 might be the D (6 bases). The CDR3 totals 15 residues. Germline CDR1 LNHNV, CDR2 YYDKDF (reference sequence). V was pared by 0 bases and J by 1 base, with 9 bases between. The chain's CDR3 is CATSRDRGSNYGYTF. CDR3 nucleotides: TGTGCCACCAGCAGAGACAGGGGAAGTAACTATGGCTACACCTTC.

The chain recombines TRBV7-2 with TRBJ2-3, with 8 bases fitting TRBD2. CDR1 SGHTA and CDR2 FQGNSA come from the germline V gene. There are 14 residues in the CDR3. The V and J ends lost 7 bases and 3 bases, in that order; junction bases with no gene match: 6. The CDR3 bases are TGTGCCAGCATCCCGGGACTAGGAACAGATACGCAGTATTTT. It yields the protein CASIPGLGTDTQYF.

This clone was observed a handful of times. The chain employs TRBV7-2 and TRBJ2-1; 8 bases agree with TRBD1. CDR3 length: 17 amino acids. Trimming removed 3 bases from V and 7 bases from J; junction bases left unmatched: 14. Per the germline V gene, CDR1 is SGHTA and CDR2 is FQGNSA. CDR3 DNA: TGTGCCAGCAGCTTGGGATTGGGCCAGGGGGCGCGAAATGAGCAGTTCTTC. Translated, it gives CASSLGLGQGARNEQFF.

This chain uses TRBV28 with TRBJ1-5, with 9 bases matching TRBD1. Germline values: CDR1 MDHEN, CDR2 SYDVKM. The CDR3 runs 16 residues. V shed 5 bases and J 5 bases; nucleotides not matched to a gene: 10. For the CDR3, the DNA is TGTGCCAGCAGTCCTAGGACAGGGGTGGCGGATCAGCCCCAGCATTTT. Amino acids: CASSPRTGVADQPQHF.

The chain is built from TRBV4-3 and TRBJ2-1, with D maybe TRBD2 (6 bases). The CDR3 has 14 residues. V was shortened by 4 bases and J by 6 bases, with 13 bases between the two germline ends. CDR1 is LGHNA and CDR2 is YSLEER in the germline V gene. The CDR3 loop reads CASSRGGNGNEQFF. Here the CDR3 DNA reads TGCGCCAGCAGCCGGGGCGGGAATGGCAATGAGCAGTTCTTC.

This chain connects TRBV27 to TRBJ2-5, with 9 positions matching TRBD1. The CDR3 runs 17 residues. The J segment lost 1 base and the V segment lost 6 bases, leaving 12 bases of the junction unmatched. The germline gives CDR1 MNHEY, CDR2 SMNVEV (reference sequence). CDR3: CASSRDRAVWGQETQYF. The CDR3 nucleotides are TGTGCCAGCAGCCGGGACAGGGCGGTATGGGGCCAAGAGACCCAGTACTTC.

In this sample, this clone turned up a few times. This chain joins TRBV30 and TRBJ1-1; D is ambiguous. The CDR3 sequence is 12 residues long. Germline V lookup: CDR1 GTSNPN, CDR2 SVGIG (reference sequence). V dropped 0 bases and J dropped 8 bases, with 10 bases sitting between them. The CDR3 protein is CAWSVAVREAFF. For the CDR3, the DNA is TGTGCCTGGAGTGTAGCGGTGAGGGAAGCTTTCTTT.

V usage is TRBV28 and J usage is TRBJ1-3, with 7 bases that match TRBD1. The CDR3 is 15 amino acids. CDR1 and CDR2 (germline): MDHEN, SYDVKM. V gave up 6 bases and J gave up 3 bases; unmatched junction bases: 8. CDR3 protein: CASSPTGAGGNTIYF. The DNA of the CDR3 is TGTGCCAGCAGCCCCACAGGGGCGGGTGGAAACACCATATATTTT.

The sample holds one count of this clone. CDR3 residues: CASSLDLSPTQYF. The CDR3 DNA sequence: TGTGCCAGCAGCTTAGACTTATCCCCAACCCAGTATTTT. V is TRBV11-1 and J is TRBJ2-3; D is ambiguous. CDR1 is SGHAT, CDR2 FQDESV, per germline (reference sequence). The CDR3 is 13 residues long. V lost 1 base and J lost 12, with 14 bases in between.

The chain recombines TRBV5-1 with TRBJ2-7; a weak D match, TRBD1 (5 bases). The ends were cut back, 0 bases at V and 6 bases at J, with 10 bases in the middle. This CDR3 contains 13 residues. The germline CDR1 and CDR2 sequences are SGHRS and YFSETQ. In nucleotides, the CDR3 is TGCGCCAGCAGCTTGGGACAGCCCCTCGAGCAGTACTTC. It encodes CASSLGQPLEQYF.

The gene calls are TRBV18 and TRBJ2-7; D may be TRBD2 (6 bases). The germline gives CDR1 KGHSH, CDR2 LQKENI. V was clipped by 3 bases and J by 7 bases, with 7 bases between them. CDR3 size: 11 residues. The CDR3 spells CASSPAGEQYF. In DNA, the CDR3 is TGTGCCAGCTCACCGGCGGGGGAGCAGTACTTC.

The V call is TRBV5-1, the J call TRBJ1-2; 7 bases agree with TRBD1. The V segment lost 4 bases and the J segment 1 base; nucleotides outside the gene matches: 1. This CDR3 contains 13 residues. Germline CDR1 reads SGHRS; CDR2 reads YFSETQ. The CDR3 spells CASSRDSNYGYTF. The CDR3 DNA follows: TGCGCCAGCAGCCGGGACAGTAACTATGGCTACACCTTC.

CDR3 amino acids: CASSPRTGGASQPQHF. The DNA for the CDR3 is TGTGCCAGTAGTCCGCGGACAGGGGGCGCAAGTCAGCCCCAGCATTTT. The rearrangement uses TRBV19 and TRBJ1-5, with 11 bases identical to TRBD1. This CDR3 has 16 residues. In germline, CDR1 is LNHDA, CDR2 SQIVND (reference sequence). Trimming cost V 5 bases and J 6 bases; bases outside gene matches: 9.

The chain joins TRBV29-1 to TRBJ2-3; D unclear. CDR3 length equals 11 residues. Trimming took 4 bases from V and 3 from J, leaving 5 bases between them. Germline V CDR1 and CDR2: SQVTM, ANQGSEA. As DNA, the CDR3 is TGCAGCGTTGTCGTAACAGATACGCAGTATTTT. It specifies CSVVVTDTQYF.

The CDR3 bases are TGTGCCAGCACCCCCCTCGAGGAGGAGGTCACTGAAGCTTTCTTT. It translates to CASTPLEEEVTEAFF. The chain employs TRBV28 and TRBJ1-1, with D uncertain. CDR3 length: 15 amino acids. Per germline, CDR1 MDHEN and CDR2 SYDVKM. Trimming removed 7 bases at V and 4 bases at J, with 19 bases between.

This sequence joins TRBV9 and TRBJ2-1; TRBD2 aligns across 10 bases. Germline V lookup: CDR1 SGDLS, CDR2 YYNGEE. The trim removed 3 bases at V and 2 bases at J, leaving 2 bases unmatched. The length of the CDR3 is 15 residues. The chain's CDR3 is CASSGTSGAYNEQFF. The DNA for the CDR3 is TGTGCCAGCAGCGGCACTAGCGGGGCCTACAATGAGCAGTTCTTC.

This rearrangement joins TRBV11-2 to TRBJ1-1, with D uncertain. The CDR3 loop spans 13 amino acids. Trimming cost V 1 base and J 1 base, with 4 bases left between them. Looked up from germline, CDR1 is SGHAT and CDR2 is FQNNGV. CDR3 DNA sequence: TGTGCCAGCAGCTTAGCACAGAACACTGAAGCTTTCTTT. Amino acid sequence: CASSLAQNTEAFF.

The CDR3 nucleotides read TGTGCCACCGCCGGAGGTAGCGGGGCGGGGGTAGAGCAGTTCTTC. Amino acid sequence: CATAGGSGAGVEQFF. This chain connects TRBV11-2 to TRBJ2-1, with TRBD2 matching 8 bases. The ends lost 10 bases at V and 10 bases at J; junction bases unmatched: 18. Per the germline V gene, CDR1 is SGHAT and CDR2 is FQNNGV. The length of the CDR3 is 15 residues.

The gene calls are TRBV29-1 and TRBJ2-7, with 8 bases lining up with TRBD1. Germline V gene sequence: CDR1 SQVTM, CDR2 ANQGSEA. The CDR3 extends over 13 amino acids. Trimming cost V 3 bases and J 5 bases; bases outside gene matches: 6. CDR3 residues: CSVDGQGANEQYF. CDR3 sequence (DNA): TGCAGCGTTGATGGCCAGGGGGCCAACGAGCAGTACTTC.

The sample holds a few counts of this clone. The CDR3 DNA is TGTGCCAGCAGTTTCGGGTTGGGCAATCAGCCCCAGCATTTT. Encoded protein: CASSFGLGNQPQHF. The chain joins TRBV27 to TRBJ1-5; D gene uncertain. V was clipped by 3 bases and J by 2 bases, with 8 bases between them. The CDR3 runs to 14 residues. Germline-derived CDR1 and CDR2 are MNHEY and SMNVEV (reference sequence).

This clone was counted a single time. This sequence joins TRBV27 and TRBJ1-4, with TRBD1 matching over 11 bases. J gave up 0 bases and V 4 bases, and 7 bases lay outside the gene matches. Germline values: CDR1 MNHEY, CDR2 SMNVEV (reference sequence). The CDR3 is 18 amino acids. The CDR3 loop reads CASSSRDRGFATNEKLFF. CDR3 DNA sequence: TGTGCCAGCAGTTCAAGGGACAGGGGGTTTGCAACTAATGAAAAACTGTTTTTT. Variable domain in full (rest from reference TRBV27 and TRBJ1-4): EAQVTQNPRYLITVTGKKLTVTCSQNMNHEYMSWYRQDPGLGLRQIYYSMNVEVTDKGDVPEGYKVSRKEKRNFPLILESPSPNQTSLYFCASSSRDRGFATNEKLFFGSGTQLSVL.

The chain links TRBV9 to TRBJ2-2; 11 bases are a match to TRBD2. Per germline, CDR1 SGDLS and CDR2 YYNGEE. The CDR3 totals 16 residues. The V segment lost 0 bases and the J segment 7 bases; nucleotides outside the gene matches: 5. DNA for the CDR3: TGTGCCAGCAGCGTAGTTAGCGGGAGGGCTAGCGGGGAGCTGTTTTTT. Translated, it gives CASSVVSGRASGELFF.